A selection of T cell receptor beta chains follows, all from one sample in a study of T cell responses to AZD1222 COVID-19 vaccine. Method: immunoSEQ multiplex PCR; TCRdb's copy keeps in-frame clones and lacks some. Among around 110,000 clones listed, 80% to 90% were seen once. Here the sequenced sample was peripheral blood, taken on day 0 of AZD1222 vaccination. The receptors were gathered from an adult in good health. Each CDR3 is given with its conserved first and last residue. A D gene is named only where the DNA matches it firmly. Part of the rows lack a size; the others show once, few, many or a class for expanded clones.

d_gene	v_gene	abundance	j_gene	CDR3nt	CDR3aa
TRBD1	TRBV4-2	.	TRBJ1-2	TGTGCCAGCAGCCAAGATCCAGGGGGCAGCTATGGCTACACCTTC	CASSQDPGGSYGYTF
.	TRBV12-3/TRBV12-4	.	TRBJ1-2	TGTGCCAGCAGTTATTTGGGGAACTATGGCTACACCTTC	CASSYLGNYGYTF
TRBD1	TRBV5-8	.	TRBJ1-6	TGTGCCAGCAGCTATGACAGGGTATCACATTCACCCCTCCACTTT	CASSYDRVSHSPLHF
TRBD1	TRBV6-5	once	TRBJ2-1	TGTGCCAGCAGTTGGGACAGCCCAAGCGTTCAGTTCTTC	CASSWDSPSVQFF
.	TRBV6-4	.	TRBJ1-1	TGTGCCAGCAGGGTGGGTCCGAACACTGAAGCTTTCTTT	CASRVGPNTEAFF
.	TRBV19	.	TRBJ1-4	TGTGCCAGTAGTATCCGAACGAATGAAAAACTGTTTTTT	CASSIRTNEKLFF
.	TRBV10-3	.	TRBJ2-2	TGTGCCATCAGTGTTTCCGGGGCGGGTTTGACCGGGGAGCTGTTTTTT	CAISVSGAGLTGELFF
.	TRBV12-3/TRBV12-4	.	TRBJ1-5	TGTGCCAGCAGTTTGACAGGTAATCAGCCCCAGCATTTT	CASSLTGNQPQHF
TRBD1	TRBV27	.	TRBJ1-5	TGTGCCAGCAGTAAGGGACAGGTTAGCAATCAGCCCCAGCATTTT	CASSKGQVSNQPQHF
TRBD2	TRBV6-5	.	TRBJ2-1	TGTGCCAGCCGGCGGACTAGCGGCAACAATGAGCAGTTCTTC	CASRRTSGNNEQFF
.	TRBV13	.	TRBJ1-4	TGTGCCAGCAGCAACAGGGACGGCGGAGCTGAAAAACTGTTTTTT	CASSNRDGGAEKLFF
.	TRBV6-2/TRBV6-3	.	TRBJ2-7	TGTGCCAGCAGTTATGGGGTCCTATCCTACGAGCAGTACTTC	CASSYGVLSYEQYF
.	TRBV5-1	.	TRBJ2-7	TGCGCCAGCAGCACCACCTACGAGCAGTACTTC	CASSTTYEQYF
TRBD1	TRBV10-3	.	TRBJ1-4	TGTGCCATCAGGGCGGAGGGGGCAGGTGGTGAAAAACTGTTTTTT	CAIRAEGAGGEKLFF
.	TRBV5-6	.	TRBJ2-7	TGTGCCAGCAGCTTGGCAGCGGGTTCGAACTACGAGCAGTACTTC	CASSLAAGSNYEQYF
TRBD1	TRBV2	once	TRBJ1-5	TGTGCCAGCAGGACACCGGGACAGATCCGCTCGGGTCAGCCCCAGCATTTT	CASRTPGQIRSGQPQHF
TRBD2	TRBV5-4	.	TRBJ2-3	TGTGCCAGCAGCTTGGTGGGGACTAGCCATAAAACGCAGTATTTT	CASSLVGTSHKTQYF
.	TRBV29-1	.	TRBJ1-2	TGCAGCGTTGAAGACACGAATCTGGGGTCTGGCTACACCTTC	CSVEDTNLGSGYTF
.	TRBV5-1	.	TRBJ2-2	TGCGCCAGCAGCCCTCGGAGCTCCAACGGGGAGCTGTTTTTT	CASSPRSSNGELFF
.	TRBV7-2	.	TRBJ2-7	TGTGCCAGCCGCTTAGGTACGGGGGCGCCACGCGAGCAGTACTTC	CASRLGTGAPREQYF
TRBD1	TRBV9	few	TRBJ1-2	TGTGCCAGCAGCGTAGGGGGACAGGGATACTATGGCTACACCTTC	CASSVGGQGYYGYTF
.	TRBV7-9	.	TRBJ2-1	TGTGCCAGCAGCTTAGCGCCAGTGAATGAGCAGTTCTTC	CASSLAPVNEQFF
.	TRBV7-8	few	TRBJ1-5	TGTGCCAGCAGCTTTTACGTGGGGGGACAAAACAATCAGCCCCAGCATTTT	CASSFYVGGQNNQPQHF
TRBD1	TRBV14	.	TRBJ2-1	TGTGCCAGCAGCCAACCTTTCCCGGGACAGGGTATCTTCTTC	CASSQPFPGQGIFF
.	TRBV7-2	.	TRBJ2-2	TGTGCCAGCAGCTTGTCTATTGGGGGCCGGTTGGGCGGGGAGCTGTTTTTT	CASSLSIGGRLGGELFF
TRBD2	TRBV5-1	once	TRBJ2-7	TGCGCCAGCAGCTTTACTAGCGGGGGTTCCTACGAGCAGTACTTC	CASSFTSGGSYEQYF
.	TRBV27	.	TRBJ1-1	TGTGCCAGCAGTTTAAAAGCTAACACTGAAGCTTTCTTT	CASSLKANTEAFF
.	TRBV9	few	TRBJ1-2	TGTGCCAGCAGCCCGAGTGGGGGCGAGGTCTATGGCTACACCTTC	CASSPSGGEVYGYTF
.	TRBV30	.	TRBJ1-2	TGTGCCTGGAGTGCCGGGGCCGGCTATGGCTACACCTTC	CAWSAGAGYGYTF
.	TRBV28	.	TRBJ2-3	TGTGCCAGCACGAGAGGGGGGACAGATACGCAGTATTTT	CASTRGGTDTQYF
.	TRBV5-1	.	TRBJ1-1	TGCGCCAGCAGCCAGGAGGGACTGAACACTGAAGCTTTCTTT	CASSQEGLNTEAFF
TRBD1	TRBV24-1	.	TRBJ2-3	TGTGCCACCAGTGGGCGTCCAGGGGGCGTAGGCACAGATACGCAGTATTTT	CATSGRPGGVGTDTQYF
.	TRBV27	.	TRBJ2-7	TGTGCCAGCAGTCTCTCCTACGAGCAGTACTTC	CASSLSYEQYF